These 7 T cell receptor beta chains were sequenced from one sample in a study of blood T cell repertoires in COVID-19. Generated by immunoSEQ multiplex PCR, the TCRdb table keeps only in-frame clones and is missing some. The top ten hold more than 1.5% of the sample, which has about 140,000 clones, about 90% seen once. Material: peripheral blood. Receptor source: a woman aged 60 to 75 with acute or convalescent COVID-19.

This clone was picked up one time. The chain carries TRBV27 and TRBJ1-4; TRBD1 matches 7 bases. This CDR3 has 19 residues. Germline V gene lookup returns CDR1 MNHEY and CDR2 SMNVEV (reference sequence). V trimming: 5 bases; J trimming: 0 bases; junction bases outside the gene matches: 15. The CDR3 spells CASSTSRTGLDATNEKLFF. CDR3 DNA sequence: TGTGCCAGCAGTACATCCCGGACAGGCCTGGATGCAACTAATGAAAAACTGTTTTTT.

The chain is built from TRBV2 and TRBJ1-6; tentatively, D is TRBD1 (6 bases). The germline V gene encodes CDR1 SNHLY and CDR2 FYNNEI. The CDR3 totals 15 residues. Trimming removed 3 bases at V and 10 bases at J, with 16 bases between. This CDR3 is CASSEDGRGGSPLHF. The CDR3 DNA follows: TGTGCCAGCAGTGAGGATGGCAGGGGAGGGTCACCCCTCCACTTT.

The genes are TRBV28 and TRBJ2-1; D call uncertain. CDR3 size: 14 residues. V was pared by 7 bases and J by 0 bases, with 10 bases between. The V gene's germline CDR1 is MDHEN and CDR2 SYDVKM. The CDR3 here is CASTKSGSYNEQFF. CDR3 nucleotides: TGTGCCAGCACTAAATCGGGCTCCTACAATGAGCAGTTCTTC.

This clone was counted a single time. V usage is TRBV7-9 and J usage is TRBJ1-5; 8 bases fit TRBD1. With 1 base clipped from V and 8 bases from J, the junction kept 7 bases outside the gene matches. The CDR3 has 15 amino acids. CDR1 and CDR2 (germline): SEHNR, FQNEAQ (reference sequence). DNA of the CDR3: TGTGCCAGCAGCTTAGGTTGGGACAGGTCCGAGCCCCAGCATTTT. Encoded protein: CASSLGWDRSEPQHF.

This chain connects TRBV6-6 to TRBJ1-4, with 10 bases aligning to TRBD1. With V trimmed by 8 bases and J by 6 bases, 0 bases remained unmatched. Germline CDR1 reads MNHNY; CDR2 reads SVGAGI (reference sequence). CDR3 size: 12 residues. The CDR3 sequence is CASGTGDEKLFF. In DNA form, the CDR3 reads TGTGCCAGCGGGACAGGGGATGAAAAACTGTTTTTT.

The chain carries TRBV7-2 and TRBJ1-5; D not certain. Trimming left V 5 bases short and J 2 bases short, with 10 bases between. The CDR3 extends over 14 amino acids. From germline, CDR1 is SGHTA and CDR2 FQGNSA. This CDR3 is CASSDRGGNQPQHF. CDR3 DNA: TGTGCCAGCAGCGATCGCGGAGGCAATCAGCCCCAGCATTTT.

J is TRBJ2-3 and V is TRBV5-1; 7 bases are shared with TRBD1. In germline, CDR1 is SGHRS, CDR2 YFSETQ. Trimming at V came to 5 bases and at J to 2 bases, leaving 5 bases not matched to a gene. This CDR3 spans 14 amino acids. The CDR3 sequence is CASSSGQYTDTQYF. CDR3 sequence (DNA): TGCGCCAGCAGTTCGGGACAGTACACAGATACGCAGTATTTT. The entire variable domain, with the rest obtained from reference TRBV5-1 and TRBJ2-3, is as follows: KAGVTQTPRYLIKTRGQQVTLSCSPISGHRSVSWYQQTPGQGLQFLFEYFSETQRNKGNFPGRFSGRQFSNSRSEMNVSTLELGDSALYLCASSSGQYTDTQYFGPGTRLTVL.